This T cell receptor (beta chain) was sequenced in a study of Tregs in tolerant kidney transplant recipients. Points from the study as a whole: Tregs expanded with activated donor B cells seemed most donor-specific.

The repertoire was sequenced with immunoSEQ multiplex PCR; TCRdb's copy has only in-frame clones and lacks some. The profile shows 15,000 to 19,000 clones, approximately 90% of them singletons. As concerns this clone: Antigen unknown.

CD4+CD25+CD127- Tregs, CD4+CD25- non-Tregs, CD4 and CD8 cells were sorted. Trimming took off 6 bases at V and 2 bases at J, with 12 bases between the two ends. The CDR3 consists of 14 residues. Germline V gene data show CDR1 as SNHLY and CDR2 as FYNNEI. Sequencing input: CD8+ T cells from blood. This receptor was taken from a human donor in good health. The J gene is TRBJ2-3, the V gene TRBV2, with D perhaps assigned TRBD1 or TRBD2 (6 bases each). Here the CDR3 DNA reads TGTGCCAGCAGCACTGGGGGGCTCACAGATACGCAGTATTTT. This translates into CASSTGGLTDTQYF.